These 23 T cell receptor beta chains came from one sample sequenced in a study of OX40 agonist ivuxolimab in advanced cancers. Library creation used the immunoSEQ multiplex PCR assay. TCRdb obtained this table from immuneACCESS and retained in-frame rearrangements with V and J assigned. These tables miss some clones; where compared with another copy, unresolved V genes account for less than half of the shortfall, and the remainder is unexplained. For this sample there are tens of thousands of clones; just under 90% appear just once. 6.5% to 9% of the sample belongs to the ten largest clones. Sequencing was performed on CD4+ or CD8+ T cells sorted from blood, taken in a trial of the OX40 agonist ivuxolimab. The origin of the receptors is an adult with an advanced solid tumor such as melanoma, head and neck, liver or kidney cancer.

The chain links TRBV29-1 to TRBJ2-5; weak D call: TRBD1 (6 bases). The J call could be wrong; TRBJ2-7 is a better fit for the DNA end. Germline CDR1 is SQVTM and CDR2 is ANQGSEA. The CDR3 is made up of 13 amino acids. The CDR3 DNA reads as TGCAGCGTTGTCGGACAGAGAACCTACGAGCAGTACTTC. Encoded protein: CSVVGQRTYEQYF.

This sequence joins TRBV2 and TRBJ1-1, with 7 bases aligning to TRBD1. In germline, CDR1 is SNHLY, CDR2 FYNNEI. The length of the CDR3 is 16 residues. Trimming cost V 0 bases and J 4 bases; bases outside gene matches: 8. CDR3 loop: CASSEAQGQRPTEAFF. The CDR3 bases are TGTGCCAGCAGTGAAGCGCAGGGACAGCGGCCCACTGAAGCTTTCTTT.

In this sample, this clone turned up once. V gene TRBV5-6 combines with J gene TRBJ1-1; D ambiguous. This CDR3 is 13 amino acids long. V was pared by 4 bases and J by 11 bases, with 18 bases between. The germline V gene has CDR1 SGHDT and CDR2 YYEEEE. DNA of the CDR3: TGTGCCAGCAGCCTGGGTAGCGATCGTGAGGCTTTCTTT. Amino acids: CASSLGSDREAFF.

The V call is TRBV5-1, the J call TRBJ2-7; weak D call: TRBD2 (5 bases). Germline V gene sequence: CDR1 SGHRS, CDR2 YFSETQ. The length of the CDR3 is 13 residues. V lost 5 bases and J 4 bases, leaving 13 bases between the germline ends. The CDR3 DNA follows: TGCGCCAGCAGACCCGGGATCGGGTACGAGCAGTACTTC. It codes for CASRPGIGYEQYF. The whole variable domain, filled in from reference TRBV5-1 and TRBJ2-7, reads KAGVTQTPRYLIKTRGQQVTLSCSPISGHRSVSWYQQTPGQGLQFLFEYFSETQRNKGNFPGRFSGRQFSNSRSEMNVSTLELGDSALYLCASRPGIGYEQYFGPGTRLTVT.

V gene TRBV9 combines with J gene TRBJ2-2; D might be TRBD2 (5 bases). V was trimmed by 3 bases and J by 4 bases, leaving 16 bases between them. Germline V gene data show CDR1 as SGDLS and CDR2 as YYNGEE. The length of the CDR3 is 16 residues. CDR3 in DNA: TGTGCCAGCAGCGAACCGTCGGGCGGGCCCACCGGGGAGCTGTTTTTT. Encoded protein: CASSEPSGGPTGELFF. Combining the CDR3 with reference TRBV9 and TRBJ2-2 gives the whole variable domain DSGVTQTPKHLITATGQRVTLRCSPRSGDLSVYWYQQSLDQGLQFLIQYYNGEERAKGNILERFSAQQFPDLHSELNLSSLELGDSALYFCASSEPSGGPTGELFFGEGSRLTVL.

The rearrangement joins TRBV5-4 to TRBJ2-2, with TRBD2 matching 11 bases. J gave up 3 bases and V 4 bases, and 8 bases lay outside the gene matches. Germline CDR1 reads SGHNT; CDR2 reads YYREEE (reference sequence). This CDR3 has 17 residues. CDR3 in DNA: TGTGCCAGCAGCCCGGAACTAGCGGGAGTAGACACCGGGGAGCTGTTTTTT. Translated: CASSPELAGVDTGELFF.

This clone was found once. This sequence joins TRBV12-5 and TRBJ1-2, with 7 positions matching TRBD1. The CDR3 runs to 17 residues. Germline V CDR1 and CDR2: LGHNT, FRNRAP. V trimming: 3 bases; J trimming: 2 bases; junction bases outside the gene matches: 12. The CDR3 sequence: CASGFPPVTGKNYGYTF. Written as DNA, the CDR3 is TGTGCTAGTGGTTTCCCCCCGGTGACAGGGAAGAACTATGGCTACACCTTC.

The chain couples TRBV4-1 to TRBJ2-3, with TRBD2 as a possible D gene (6 bases). CDR1 and CDR2 from the germline V gene are MGHRA and YSYEKL. CDR3 length: 14 residues. Trimming removed 1 base at V and 5 bases at J, with 10 bases between. Here the CDR3 DNA reads TGCGCCAGCAGCCAAGCCTCCGGGGGAGATACGCAGTATTTT. This sequence encodes CASSQASGGDTQYF.

J is TRBJ1-4 and V is TRBV28; no clear D gene. The V end was cut by 1 base, the J end by 1 base, with 7 bases between. The CDR3 length is 15 residues. Germline CDR1 is MDHEN and CDR2 is SYDVKM. CDR3 loop: CASSLYRGTNEKLFF. As DNA, the CDR3 is TGTGCCAGCAGTTTATACCGGGGAACTAATGAAAAACTGTTTTTT.

The CDR3 region has the DNA TGTGCCAGTAGTAGGGGACAGGGTGTAAATGAGCAGTTCTTC. Its protein is CASSRGQGVNEQFF. The chain carries TRBV19 and TRBJ2-1; 9 nucleotides line up with TRBD1. Trimming at V came to 4 bases and at J to 7 bases, leaving 5 bases not matched to a gene. CDR1 and CDR2 from the germline V gene are LNHDA and SQIVND (reference sequence). The CDR3 length is 14 residues.

The rearrangement uses TRBV11-2 and TRBJ2-5; 7 bases line up with TRBD2. CDR1 and CDR2 from the germline V gene are SGHAT and FQNNGV. The CDR3 covers 16 residues. V lost 1 base, J lost 1 base, and 6 bases stayed unmatched. The CDR3 sequence is CASSLGGGAVQETQYF. CDR3 in DNA: TGTGCCAGCAGCTTAGGGGGAGGGGCTGTCCAAGAGACCCAGTACTTC.

This clone was counted once. The chain links TRBV11-2 to TRBJ2-1; tentatively, D is TRBD2 (6 bases). The germline CDR1 and CDR2 sequences are SGHAT and FQNNGV. V dropped 1 base and J dropped 10 bases, with 26 bases sitting between them. CDR3 length: 18 amino acids. The DNA of the CDR3 is TGTGCCAGCAGCTTAGGGGACTTCCTGGGAGGTAGAGCGTTAGAGCAGTTCTTC. Translation gives CASSLGDFLGGRALEQFF. Supplemented by reference TRBV11-2 and TRBJ2-1, the full variable domain reads EAGVAQSPRYKIIEKRQSVAFWCNPISGHATLYWYQQILGQGPKLLIQFQNNGVVDDSQLPKDRFSAERLKGVDSTLKIQPAKLEDSAVYLCASSLGDFLGGRALEQFFGPGTRLTVL.

The V gene is TRBV5-4, the J gene TRBJ1-1; D is perhaps TRBD1 (6 bases). The V gene lost 0 bases and the J gene lost 3 bases, with 12 bases spanning the gap. This CDR3 has 15 amino acids. CDR1 is SGHNT and CDR2 is YYREEE in the germline V gene (reference sequence). Here the CDR3 reads CASSLGEGGHTEAFF. The CDR3 coding sequence is TGTGCCAGCAGCTTGGGGGAGGGGGGTCACACTGAAGCTTTCTTT.

The V call is TRBV25-1, the J call TRBJ2-1; no firm D call. Germline CDR1 reads MGHDK; CDR2 reads SYGVNS. V shed 1 base and J shed 7 bases, with 2 bases lying between them. This CDR3 is 11 amino acids long. The CDR3 loop is CASSEFNEQFF. In DNA, the CDR3 is TGTGCCAGCAGTGAATTTAATGAGCAGTTCTTC.

V and J are TRBV19 and TRBJ1-5; 11 nucleotides line up with TRBD1. V shed 5 bases, J shed 1 base, and the junction held 10 bases outside the gene matches. The germline gives CDR1 LNHDA, CDR2 SQIVND (reference sequence). The CDR3 has 18 residues. The CDR3 sequence is CASSGGTGGPGSNQPQHF. In nucleotides, the CDR3 is TGTGCCAGTAGTGGAGGGACAGGGGGTCCGGGAAGCAATCAGCCCCAGCATTTT.

This chain connects TRBV6-5 to TRBJ2-6; D gene ambiguous. V lost 6 bases and J 0 bases, leaving 9 bases between the germline ends. Germline CDR1 and CDR2: MNHEY and SVGAGI. The CDR3 runs 15 residues. CDR3 region: CASSRLFSGANVLTF. The CDR3 region has the DNA TGTGCCAGCAGCCGACTGTTCTCTGGGGCCAACGTCCTGACTTTC.

J is TRBJ2-7 and V is TRBV30; D remains unclear. With 2 bases removed from V and 4 bases from J, the gap between germline ends came to 6 bases. The CDR3 covers 11 residues. Germline lookup yields CDR1 GTSNPN and CDR2 SVGIG (reference sequence). The DNA for the CDR3 is TGTGCCTGGAGTACCCTTTACGAGCAGTACTTC. It codes for CAWSTLYEQYF. The full variable domain, its missing parts supplied by reference TRBV30 and TRBJ2-7, is SQTIHQWPATLVQPVGSPLSLECTVEGTSNPNLYWYRQAAGRGLQLLFYSVGIGQISSEVPQNLSASRPQDRQFILSSKKLLLSDSGFYLCAWSTLYEQYFGPGTRLTVT.

The V and J genes are TRBV5-1 and TRBJ2-1, with 11 bases that match TRBD2. The V gene end was trimmed by 2 bases and the J gene end by 9 bases; junction bases not matched to a gene: 4. This CDR3 has 14 amino acids. CDR1 is SGHRS, CDR2 YFSETQ, per germline. CDR3 region: CASSFLAGGGEQFF. CDR3 in DNA: TGCGCCAGCAGCTTCCTAGCGGGAGGCGGTGAGCAGTTCTTC. The full variable domain, its missing parts supplied by reference TRBV5-1 and TRBJ2-1, is KAGVTQTPRYLIKTRGQQVTLSCSPISGHRSVSWYQQTPGQGLQFLFEYFSETQRNKGNFPGRFSGRQFSNSRSEMNVSTLELGDSALYLCASSFLAGGGEQFFGPGTRLTVL.

V is TRBV6-5 and J is TRBJ1-1; D might be TRBD1 (5 bases). Germline-derived CDR1 and CDR2 are MNHEY and SVGAGI. V gave up 11 bases and J gave up 1 base, with 17 bases separating them. The CDR3 has 14 amino acids. As DNA, the CDR3 is TGTGCCTCGAAGGGGTTCTCGGGGAACACTGAAGCTTTCTTT. Amino acids: CASKGFSGNTEAFF.

The chain is built from TRBV29-1 and TRBJ2-2; D is uncertain. The CDR3 consists of 15 residues. CDR1 and CDR2 (germline): SQVTM, ANQGSEA. V was shortened by 2 bases and J by 7 bases, with 17 bases between the two germline ends. CDR3 coding DNA: TGCAGCGTTGAATGGGGTAGGGTCTATGGCGGGGAGCTGTTTTTT. Translating it yields CSVEWGRVYGGELFF.

The genes are TRBV29-1 and TRBJ2-1, with 11 bases that match TRBD2. The CDR3 extends over 14 amino acids. Germline V gene sequence: CDR1 SQVTM, CDR2 ANQGSEA. V lost 6 bases, J lost 9 bases, and 10 bases stayed unmatched. CDR3 bases: TGCAGCGTCCGGACTAGCGGGTCGAGTCTTGAGCAGTTCTTC. Residues: CSVRTSGSSLEQFF.

This clone was observed once. The chain carries TRBV5-1 and TRBJ1-2; D is perhaps TRBD1 (5 bases). From germline, CDR1 is SGHRS and CDR2 YFSETQ. The CDR3 contains 15 residues. V was shortened by 0 bases and J by 1 base, with 10 bases between the two germline ends. As DNA, the CDR3 is TGCGCCAGCAGCTTGGCCGGGGGATTTAACTATGGCTACACCTTC. Protein: CASSLAGGFNYGYTF.

This chain joins TRBV7-9 and TRBJ1-1, with 9 nucleotides matching TRBD1. The CDR3 runs to 14 residues. CDR1 and CDR2 (germline): SEHNR, FQNEAQ (reference sequence). The junction had 11 bases not matched to a gene; V was cut back by 5 bases and J by 10 bases. Here the CDR3 reads CASSVGIGQGRAFF. The DNA of the CDR3 is TGTGCCAGCAGCGTCGGAATAGGACAGGGGAGAGCTTTCTTT. Combining the CDR3 with reference TRBV7-9 and TRBJ1-1 gives the whole variable domain DTGVSQNPRHKITKRGQNVTFRCDPISEHNRLYWYRQTLGQGPEFLTYFQNEAQLEKSRLLSDRFSAERPKGSFSTLEIQRTEQGDSAMYLCASSVGIGQGRAFFGQGTRLTVV.